Described below is a single TCR beta chain sequence and its context. Its target is unknown. A read error may produce the germline difference seen at one junction end. Germline values: CDR1 LGHDT, CDR2 YNNKEL (reference sequence). The CDR3 runs to 12 residues. TCRdb's table, derived via immunoSEQ multiplex PCR, lists solely in-frame clones and lacks some. This repertoire shows fewer than 600,000 clones, roughly 87% found once; its top ten account for under 2%. Stated treatment: roughly 19 received Ad26.COV2.S at low or high dose, single or two shots; about 5 received placebo; per-sample allocation not given. Vaccine and placebo recipients were sampled on day 63 after the first injection. In the vaccine, an Ad26 vector expressed the SARS-CoV-2 spike of the Wuhan strain. This entry comes from a study of Ad26.COV2.S vaccination and SARS-CoV-2 variants. Study-wide background: Donor was one of the participants in the Ad26.COV2.S arm of the COV1001 trial.

Study observations and caveats: Total T cell responses were possibly underestimated by TCR breadth and depth analyses.

The TCR comes from a person between 18 and 65 years old who received the Ad26.COV2.S COVID-19 vaccine or a placebo. The chain combines TRBV3-1 (or the pseudogene TRBV3-2) with TRBJ2-3, with 8 bases that match TRBD1. This specimen was peripheral blood, taken in a trial of Ad26.COV2.S vaccine versus placebo. The CDR3 region has the DNA TGTGCCAGCCGCCAGGGGGCCGATACGCAGTATTTT. Its translation is CASRQGADTQYF.